This T cell receptor (beta chain) comes out of a study of T-cell reconstitution after alpha-beta-depleted transplantation in children. Trimming shortened V by 0 bases and J by 2 bases, and 9 bases separated the two germline ends. CDR3 length: 14 residues. Germline-derived CDR1 and CDR2 are SGHRS and YFSETQ. A TCRbeta library incorporating unique molecular identifiers was prepared. TCRdb itself ran the PCR reads through MiXCR, one entry per CDR3 protein. The sample has hundreds of thousands of distinct CDR3 sequences, 7% to 9% seen once. General study points: Approximately two months post-transplant, alpha-beta T cells reportedly originated from several hundred expanded graft clones. Among T cells one year after transplant, newly produced cells accounted for most counts and diversity. There were some patients whose high TCRbeta diversity at day 60 came from surviving recipient T cells and thymic progenitors.

In its sample, this clonotype was seen many times. Its cognate antigen is unknown. The genes are TRBV5-1 and TRBJ2-7; D is unclear. The source of this sequence is a male patient between 2 and 10 years old who had a stem cell transplant for acute myeloid leukemia, so the T cells may come from the graft donor. The material sequenced was PBMCs, mostly from graft donor cells, taken 360 days after TCRalphabeta/CD19-depleted stem cell transplant. The CDR3: CASSLEVSAYEQYF. The DNA of the CDR3 is TGCGCCAGCAGCTTGGAAGTAAGCGCCTACGAGCAGTACTTC.